This TCR beta chain was observed in a study of blood T cell repertoires in COVID-19. Libraries were prepared by immunoSEQ multiplex PCR; TCRdb keeps only in-frame clonotypes and omits some of them. The repertoire holds 150,000 to 200,000 clones, with 65% to 90% as singletons. The V end lost 5 bases, the J end lost 0 bases, and 11 bases lay between the germline ends. The CDR3 has 14 amino acids. CDR1 and CDR2 (germline): GTSNPN, SVGIG (reference sequence). Source material: PBMCs or T cells enriched from blood (not recorded which). The TCR was taken from a man aged 50-60 years who had recovered from COVID-19. The genes are TRBV30 and TRBJ1-5; D call uncertain. The DNA for the CDR3 is TGTGCCTGGGGTCAGTCCAATAGCAATCAGCCCCAGCATTTT. It encodes CAWGQSNSNQPQHF.